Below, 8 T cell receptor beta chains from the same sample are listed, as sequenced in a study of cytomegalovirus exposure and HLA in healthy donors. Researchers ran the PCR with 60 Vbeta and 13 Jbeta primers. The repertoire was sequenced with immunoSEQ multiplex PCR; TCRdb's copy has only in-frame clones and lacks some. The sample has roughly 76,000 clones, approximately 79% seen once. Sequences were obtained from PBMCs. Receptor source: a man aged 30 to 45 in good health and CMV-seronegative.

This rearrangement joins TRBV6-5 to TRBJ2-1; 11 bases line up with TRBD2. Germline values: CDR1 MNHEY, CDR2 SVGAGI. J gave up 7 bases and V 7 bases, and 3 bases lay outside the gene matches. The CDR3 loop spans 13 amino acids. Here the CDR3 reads CASKGLAGNEQFF. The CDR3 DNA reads TGTGCCAGCAAAGGACTAGCGGGTAATGAGCAGTTCTTC.

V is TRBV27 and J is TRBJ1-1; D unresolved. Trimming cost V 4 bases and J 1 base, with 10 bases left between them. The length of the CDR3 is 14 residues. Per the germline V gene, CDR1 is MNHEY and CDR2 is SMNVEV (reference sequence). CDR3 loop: CASSSGLQNTEAFF. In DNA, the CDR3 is TGTGCCAGCAGTTCCGGGTTACAGAACACTGAAGCTTTCTTT.

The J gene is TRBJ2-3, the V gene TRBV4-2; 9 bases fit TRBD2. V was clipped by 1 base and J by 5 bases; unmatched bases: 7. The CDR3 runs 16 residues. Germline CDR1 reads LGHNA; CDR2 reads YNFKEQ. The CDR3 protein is CASSQGSGGFGDTQYF. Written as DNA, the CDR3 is TGTGCCAGCAGCCAAGGTAGCGGGGGTTTTGGAGATACGCAGTATTTT.

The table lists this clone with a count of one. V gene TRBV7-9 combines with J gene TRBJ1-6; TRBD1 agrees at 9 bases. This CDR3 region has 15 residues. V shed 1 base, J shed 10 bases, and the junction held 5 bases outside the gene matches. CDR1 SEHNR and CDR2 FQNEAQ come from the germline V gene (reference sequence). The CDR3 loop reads CASSLGSTGGSPLHF. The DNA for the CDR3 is TGTGCCAGCAGCTTAGGATCGACAGGGGGATCACCCCTCCACTTT.

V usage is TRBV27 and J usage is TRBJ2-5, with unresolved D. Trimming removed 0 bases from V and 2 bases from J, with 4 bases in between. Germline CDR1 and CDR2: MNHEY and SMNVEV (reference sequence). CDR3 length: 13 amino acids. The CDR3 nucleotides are TGTGCCAGCAGTTTATCGGCTCAAGAGACCCAGTACTTC. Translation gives CASSLSAQETQYF.

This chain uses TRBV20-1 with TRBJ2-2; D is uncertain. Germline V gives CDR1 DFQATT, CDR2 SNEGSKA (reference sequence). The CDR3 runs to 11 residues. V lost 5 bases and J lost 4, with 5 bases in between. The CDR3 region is CSALVTGELFF. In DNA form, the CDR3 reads TGCAGTGCTCTAGTCACCGGGGAGCTGTTTTTT.

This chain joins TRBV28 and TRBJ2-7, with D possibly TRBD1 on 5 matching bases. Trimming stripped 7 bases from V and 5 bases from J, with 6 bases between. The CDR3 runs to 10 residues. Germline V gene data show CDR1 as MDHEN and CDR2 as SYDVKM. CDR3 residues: CASKGNEQYF. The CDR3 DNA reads TGTGCCAGCAAGGGGAACGAGCAGTACTTC.

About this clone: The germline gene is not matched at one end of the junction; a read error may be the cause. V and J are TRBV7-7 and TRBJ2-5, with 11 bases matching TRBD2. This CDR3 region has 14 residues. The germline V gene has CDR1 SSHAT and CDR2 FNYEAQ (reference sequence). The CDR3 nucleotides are TGTGCTAGCAGCCCCTCTAGCGGGGGGGAGACCCAGTACTTC. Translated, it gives CASSPSSGGETQYF.